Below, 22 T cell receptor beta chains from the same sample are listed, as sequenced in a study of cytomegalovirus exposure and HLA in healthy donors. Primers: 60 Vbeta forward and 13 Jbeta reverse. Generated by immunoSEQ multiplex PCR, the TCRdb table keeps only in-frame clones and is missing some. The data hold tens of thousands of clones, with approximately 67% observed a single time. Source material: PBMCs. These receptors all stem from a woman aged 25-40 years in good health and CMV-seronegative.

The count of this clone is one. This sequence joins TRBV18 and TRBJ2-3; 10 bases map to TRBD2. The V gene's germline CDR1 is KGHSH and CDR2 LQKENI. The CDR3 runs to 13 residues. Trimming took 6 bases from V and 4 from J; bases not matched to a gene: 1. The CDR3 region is CASSSGGADTQYF. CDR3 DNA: TGTGCCAGCTCCAGCGGGGGGGCAGATACGCAGTATTTT. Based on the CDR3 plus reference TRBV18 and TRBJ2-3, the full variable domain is NAGVMQNPRHLVRRRGQEARLRCSPMKGHSHVYWYRQLPEEGLKFMVYLQKENIIDESGMPKERFSAEFPKEGPSILRIQQVVRGDSAAYFCASSSGGADTQYFGPGTRLTVL.

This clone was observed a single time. CDR3 residues: CAWKRRDYGYTF. In DNA, the CDR3 is TGTGCCTGGAAAAGGAGGGACTATGGCTACACCTTC. The V call is TRBV30, the J call TRBJ1-2, with D uncertain. The germline CDR1 and CDR2 sequences are GTSNPN and SVGIG (reference sequence). The CDR3 sequence is 12 residues long. Trimming pared 4 bases from V and 3 bases from J, leaving 9 bases between. Filled out from reference TRBV30 and TRBJ1-2, the complete variable domain reads SQTIHQWPATLVQPVGSPLSLECTVEGTSNPNLYWYRQAAGRGLQLLFYSVGIGQISSEVPQNLSASRPQDRQFILSSKKLLLSDSGFYLCAWKRRDYGYTFGSGTRLTVV.

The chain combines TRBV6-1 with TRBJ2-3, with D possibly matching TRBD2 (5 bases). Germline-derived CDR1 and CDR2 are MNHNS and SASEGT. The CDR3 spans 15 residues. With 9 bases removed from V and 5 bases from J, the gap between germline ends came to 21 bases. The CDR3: CARGLLGPWGDTQYF. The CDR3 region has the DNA TGTGCCAGGGGCTTACTAGGACCTTGGGGAGATACGCAGTATTTT.

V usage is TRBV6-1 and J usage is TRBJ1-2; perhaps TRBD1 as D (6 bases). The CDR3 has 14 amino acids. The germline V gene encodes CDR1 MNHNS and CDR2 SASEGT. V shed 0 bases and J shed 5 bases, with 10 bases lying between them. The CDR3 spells CASSEAQGGYGYTF. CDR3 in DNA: TGTGCCAGCAGTGAAGCACAGGGTGGGTATGGCTACACCTTC.

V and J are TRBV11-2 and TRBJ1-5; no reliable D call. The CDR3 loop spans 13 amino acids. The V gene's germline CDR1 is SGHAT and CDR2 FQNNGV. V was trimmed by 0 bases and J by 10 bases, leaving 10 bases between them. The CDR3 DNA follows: TGTGCCAGCAGCTTAGAGAGGTCGAGACCCCAGCATTTT. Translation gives CASSLERSRPQHF.

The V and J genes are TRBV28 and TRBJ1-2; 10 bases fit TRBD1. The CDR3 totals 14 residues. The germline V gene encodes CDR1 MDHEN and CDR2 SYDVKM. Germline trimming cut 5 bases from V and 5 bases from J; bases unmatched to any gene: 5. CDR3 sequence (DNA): TGTGCCAGCAGTCCACCGGGACAGGGGTATGGCTACACCTTC. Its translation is CASSPPGQGYGYTF.

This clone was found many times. CDR3 in amino acids: CASTSRTSGTDTQYF. The DNA of the CDR3 is TGTGCCAGTACCAGTCGGACTAGCGGCACAGATACGCAGTATTTT. This chain joins TRBV19 and TRBJ2-3; 9 bases are shared with TRBD2. With V trimmed by 7 bases and J by 1 base, 6 bases remained unmatched. CDR1 is LNHDA and CDR2 is SQIVND in the germline V gene (reference sequence). This CDR3 region has 15 residues.

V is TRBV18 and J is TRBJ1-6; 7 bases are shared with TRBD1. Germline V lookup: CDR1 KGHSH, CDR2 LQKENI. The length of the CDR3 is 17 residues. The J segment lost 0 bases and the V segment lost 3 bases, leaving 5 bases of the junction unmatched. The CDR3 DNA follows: TGTGCCAGCTCACCTCACAGGGGAAGCTCCTATAATTCACCCCTCCACTTT. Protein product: CASSPHRGSSYNSPLHF.

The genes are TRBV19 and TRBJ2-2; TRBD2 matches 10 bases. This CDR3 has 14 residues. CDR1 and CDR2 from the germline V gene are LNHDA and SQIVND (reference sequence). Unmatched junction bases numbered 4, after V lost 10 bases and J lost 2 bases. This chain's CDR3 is CATERGGNTGELFF. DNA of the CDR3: TGTGCCACCGAGCGGGGGGGCAACACCGGGGAGCTGTTTTTT. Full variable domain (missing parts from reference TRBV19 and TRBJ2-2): DGGITQSPKYLFRKEGQNVTLSCEQNLNHDAMYWYRQDPGQGLRLIYYSQIVNDFQKGDIAEGYSVSREKKESFPLTVTSAQKNPTAFYLCATERGGNTGELFFGEGSRLTVL.

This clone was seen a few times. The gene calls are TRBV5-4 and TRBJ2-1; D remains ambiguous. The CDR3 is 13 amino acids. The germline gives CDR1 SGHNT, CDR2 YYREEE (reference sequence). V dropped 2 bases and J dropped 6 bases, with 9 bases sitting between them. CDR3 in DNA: TGTGCCAGCAGCTTCACGGGTAGCAATGAGCAGTTCTTC. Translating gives CASSFTGSNEQFF.

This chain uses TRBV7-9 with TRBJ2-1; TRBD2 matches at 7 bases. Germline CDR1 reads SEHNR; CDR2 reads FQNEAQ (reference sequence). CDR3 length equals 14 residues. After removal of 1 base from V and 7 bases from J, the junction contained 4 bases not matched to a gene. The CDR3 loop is CASSLEGLSNEQFF. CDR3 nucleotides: TGTGCCAGCAGCTTAGAGGGACTATCGAATGAGCAGTTCTTC.

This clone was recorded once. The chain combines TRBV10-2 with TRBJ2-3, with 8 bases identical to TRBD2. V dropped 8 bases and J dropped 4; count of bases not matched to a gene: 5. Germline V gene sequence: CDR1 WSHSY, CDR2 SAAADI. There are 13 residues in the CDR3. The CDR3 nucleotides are TGCGCCAGCCGCGGGGGGCCCTCAGATACGCAGTATTTT. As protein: CASRGGPSDTQYF.

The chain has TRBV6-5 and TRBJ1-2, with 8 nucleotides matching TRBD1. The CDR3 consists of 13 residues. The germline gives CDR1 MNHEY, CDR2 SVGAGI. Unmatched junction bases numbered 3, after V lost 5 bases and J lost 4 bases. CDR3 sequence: CASSETGGYGYTF. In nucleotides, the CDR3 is TGTGCCAGCAGTGAAACAGGGGGCTATGGCTACACCTTC.

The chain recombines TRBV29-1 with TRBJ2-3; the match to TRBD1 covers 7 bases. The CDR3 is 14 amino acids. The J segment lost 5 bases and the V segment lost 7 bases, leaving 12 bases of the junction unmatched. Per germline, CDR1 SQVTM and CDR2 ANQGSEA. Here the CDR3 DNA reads TGCAGCGCCAAATGGGGGACAGTAAGAGATACGCAGTATTTT. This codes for CSAKWGTVRDTQYF.

CDR3 coding DNA: TGCGCCAGCAGCTCCCGGGGGGGCCGCTCCTACAATGAGCAGTTCTTC. Protein sequence: CASSSRGGRSYNEQFF. This chain joins TRBV4-1 and TRBJ2-1; 8 bases are shared with TRBD2. Germline V gene sequence: CDR1 MGHRA, CDR2 YSYEKL. The V gene end was trimmed by 5 bases and the J gene end by 0 bases; junction bases not matched to a gene: 6. The CDR3 is 16 residues long.

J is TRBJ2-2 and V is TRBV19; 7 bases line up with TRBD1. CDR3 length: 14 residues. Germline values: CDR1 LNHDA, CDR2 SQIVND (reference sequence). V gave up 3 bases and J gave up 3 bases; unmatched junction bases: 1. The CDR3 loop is CASSIRGHTGELFF. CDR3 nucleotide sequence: TGTGCCAGTAGTATTAGGGGGCACACCGGGGAGCTGTTTTTT. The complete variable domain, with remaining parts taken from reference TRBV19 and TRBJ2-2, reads DGGITQSPKYLFRKEGQNVTLSCEQNLNHDAMYWYRQDPGQGLRLIYYSQIVNDFQKGDIAEGYSVSREKKESFPLTVTSAQKNPTAFYLCASSIRGHTGELFFGEGSRLTVL.

CDR3 loop: CASRGAYQETQYF. CDR3 nucleotides: TGTGCCAGTAGGGGAGCGTACCAAGAGACCCAGTACTTC. The chain uses TRBV19 and TRBJ2-5; D is perhaps TRBD2 (5 bases). Trimming shortened V by 6 bases and J by 0 bases, and 8 bases separated the two germline ends. Per the germline V gene, CDR1 is LNHDA and CDR2 is SQIVND (reference sequence). This CDR3 has 13 residues.

CDR3 bases: TGTGCCAGCAGCCCCGTGGGGGGGCTTACCGGGGAGCTGTTTTTT. It codes for CASSPVGGLTGELFF. The chain links TRBV6-1 to TRBJ2-2, with D possibly TRBD2 on 7 matching bases. The V end was cut by 6 bases, the J end by 5 bases, with 16 bases between. CDR1 is MNHNS and CDR2 is SASEGT in the germline V gene. The CDR3 loop spans 15 amino acids.

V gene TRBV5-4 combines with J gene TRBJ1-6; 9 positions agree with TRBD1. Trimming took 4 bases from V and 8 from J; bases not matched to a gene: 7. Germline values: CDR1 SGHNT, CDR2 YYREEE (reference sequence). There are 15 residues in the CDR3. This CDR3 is CASSQSDRGYSPLHF. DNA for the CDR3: TGTGCCAGCAGCCAATCGGACAGGGGATATTCACCCCTCCACTTT.

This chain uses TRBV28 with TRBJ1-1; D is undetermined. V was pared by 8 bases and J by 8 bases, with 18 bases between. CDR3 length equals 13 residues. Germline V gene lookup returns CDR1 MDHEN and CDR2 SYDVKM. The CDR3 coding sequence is TGTGCCAGCTACGACTCTCCCAGCCGGGAAGCTTTCTTT. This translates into CASYDSPSREAFF.

Written as DNA, the CDR3 is TGTGCCAGCAGCTTTGGGAGAGCAGGGGTCACTGAAGCTTTCTTT. As protein: CASSFGRAGVTEAFF. The rearrangement links TRBV7-3 to TRBJ1-1; D possibly corresponds to TRBD1 (6 bases). The CDR3 runs 15 residues. V was trimmed by 3 bases and J by 4 bases, leaving 15 bases between them. The germline CDR1 and CDR2 sequences are SGHTA and FQGTGA. Based on the CDR3 plus reference TRBV7-3 and TRBJ1-1, the full variable domain is GAGVSQTPSNKVTEKGKYVELRCDPISGHTALYWYRQSLGQGPEFLIYFQGTGAADDSGLPNDRFFAVRPEGSVSTLKIQRTERGDSAVYLCASSFGRAGVTEAFFGQGTRLTVV.

CDR3 sequence (DNA): TGTGCCAGCTCACCAAGACAGAGAACAACTAATGAAAAACTGTTTTTT. Its translation is CASSPRQRTTNEKLFF. The gene calls are TRBV18 and TRBJ1-4, with D possibly being TRBD1 (5 bases). V was pared by 2 bases and J by 0 bases, with 10 bases between. The CDR3 is 16 amino acids. Looked up from germline, CDR1 is KGHSH and CDR2 is LQKENI.